The 3 T cell receptor beta chains below come from one sample, sequenced in a study of cytomegalovirus exposure and HLA in healthy donors. 60 Vbeta and 13 Jbeta primers were used in PCR. TCRdb's copy holds only in-frame clones and misses some; the assay was immunoSEQ multiplex PCR. The sample lists about 150,000 clones; around 70% were seen once. Specimen: PBMCs. The origin of the receptors is a man between 25 and 39 years old in good health and CMV-seronegative.

The genes are TRBV2 and TRBJ1-4; tentative D call: TRBD1 (5 bases). Deletions cut 3 bases from V and 8 bases from J, with 10 bases between. Germline CDR1 SNHLY, CDR2 FYNNEI. This CDR3 is built from 13 residues. DNA of the CDR3: TGTGCCAGCAGTGACCCCACAGGAGAAAAACTGTTTTTT. Translating gives CASSDPTGEKLFF.

The rearrangement uses TRBV5-6 and TRBJ2-1, with TRBD2 matching over 8 bases. Looked up from germline, CDR1 is SGHDT and CDR2 is YYEEEE. The CDR3 runs 16 residues. Trimming at V came to 2 bases and at J to 3 bases, leaving 7 bases not matched to a gene. The CDR3 DNA sequence: TGTGCCAGCAGCTTTGATAGCGGGGCGGGCTACAATGAGCAGTTCTTC. This sequence encodes CASSFDSGAGYNEQFF.

The gene calls are TRBV2 and TRBJ2-2; a possible D gene is TRBD2 (5 bases). V was pared by 1 base and J by 5 bases, with 11 bases between. Germline assignment: CDR1 SNHLY and CDR2 FYNNEI. The CDR3 length is 15 residues. In nucleotides, the CDR3 is TGTGCCAGCAGTGAAGTGACTAACCCTACCGGGGAGCTGTTTTTT. This codes for CASSEVTNPTGELFF. Full variable domain (missing parts from reference TRBV2 and TRBJ2-2): EPEVTQTPSHQVTQMGQEVILRCVPISNHLYFYWYRQILGQKVEFLVSFYNNEISEKSEIFDDQFSVERPDGSNFTLKIRSTKLEDSAMYFCASSEVTNPTGELFFGEGSRLTVL.